The 3 T cell receptor beta chains below all came from one sample that was sequenced in a study of blood T cell repertoires in COVID-19. TCRdb's table, derived via immunoSEQ multiplex PCR, lists solely in-frame clones and lacks some. The sample has 250,000 to 400,000 clones, about 91% seen once. Input material: peripheral blood. The receptor source for this set is a woman under 40 with COVID-19, enrolled during active disease.

V and J are TRBV7-3 and TRBJ1-1; D remains unclear. Trimming stripped 8 bases from V and 1 base from J, with 11 bases between. There are 13 residues in the CDR3. Germline assignment: CDR1 SGHTA and CDR2 FQGTGA. The CDR3, as DNA: TGTGCCAGCTCACCAGATCCGAACACTGAAGCTTTCTTT. It is translated as CASSPDPNTEAFF. Complete variable domain (other parts from reference TRBV7-3 and TRBJ1-1): GAGVSQTPSNKVTEKGKYVELRCDPISGHTALYWYRQSLGQGPEFLIYFQGTGAADDSGLPNDRFFAVRPEGSVSTLKIQRTERGDSAVYLCASSPDPNTEAFFGQGTRLTVV.

Concerning this clone: Other DNA sequences in this specimen translate into the identical CDR3. V gene TRBV5-4 combines with J gene TRBJ2-7; D call uncertain. Trimming left V 3 bases short and J 0 bases short, with 4 bases between. Germline V lookup: CDR1 SGHNT, CDR2 YYREEE (reference sequence). The CDR3 is 12 amino acids. CDR3 bases: TGTGCCAGCAGCTCTAACTCCTACGAGCAGTACTTC. It specifies CASSSNSYEQYF. Supplemented by reference TRBV5-4 and TRBJ2-7, the full variable domain reads ETGVTQSPTHLIKTRGQQVTLRCSSQSGHNTVSWYQQALGQGPQFIFQYYREEENGRGNFPPRFSGLQFPNYSSELNVNALELDDSALYLCASSSNSYEQYFGPGTRLTVT.

Regarding this clone: This CDR3 is also generated by other DNA sequences in the sample. The rearrangement joins TRBV7-8 to TRBJ1-5; D gene unclear. The CDR3 runs 13 residues. Trimming removed 1 base from V and 5 bases from J, with 6 bases in between. Germline V gene sequence: CDR1 SGHVS, CDR2 FQNEAQ. The CDR3 DNA reads TGTGCCAGCAGCTTAGGGGCATATCAGCCCCAGCATTTT. It yields the protein CASSLGAYQPQHF.